The sequence of this T cell receptor (beta chain) was determined in a study of blood T cell repertoires in COVID-19. Shortly before study entry, within 2 weeks, exposed participants had met a COVID-19 case. As handled by the study authors: Estimates of nucleated cell counts were drawn from the amplification of reference gene primers. Produced via immunoSEQ multiplex PCR; TCRdb's table is partial and in-frame only. V and J calls and clone size are those listed in that table; D and trimming were worked out from the DNA. The sample comprises 320,000 or so clones, 85% of which are singletons, and 1.9% rests with the top ten. The sequence was collected from a woman aged 30 to 39 who had been exposed to COVID-19. Input material: PBMCs or T cells enriched from blood (not recorded which).

The CDR3 nucleotides read TGTGCCAGTAGTATCGACAGGACGGAACTGTTTTTT. This sequence encodes CASSIDRTELFF. The chain couples TRBV19 to TRBJ1-4, with TRBD1 as a possible D gene (6 bases). Trimming removed 3 bases from V and 12 bases from J, with 11 bases in between. The germline V gene has CDR1 LNHDA and CDR2 SQIVND (reference sequence). The CDR3 totals 12 residues.